A single TCR beta chain is shown here with its context. Its antigen is not identified. Sequencing used immunoSEQ multiplex PCR; TCRdb keeps in-frame clones, though not all of them. Among about 410,000 clones listed, about 90% were seen once. The data are from a study of Ad26.COV2.S vaccination and SARS-CoV-2 variants. The overall study: The authors gave Ad26.COV2.S intramuscularly, either once or twice 56 days apart. Whole-study results and caveats: Assessments of TCR breadth and depth may have underestimated the total T cell responses. Spike-specific TCR breadth was greater after Ad26.COV2.S than placebo.

The treatment denotes: roughly 18 received Ad26.COV2.S at low or high dose, single or two shots; about 5 received placebo; per-sample allocation not given. Day 63 after the first injection of vaccine or placebo was the sampling time. At a Boston site, the person donating was an adult of 18-55 years. CDR3 length: 16 residues. The V gene end was trimmed by 3 bases and the J gene end by 6 bases; junction bases not matched to a gene: 5. In germline, CDR1 is LGHNA, CDR2 YNFKEQ. The receptor was derived from a person between 18 and 65 years old who received the Ad26.COV2.S COVID-19 vaccine or a placebo. The chain is built from TRBV4-2 and TRBJ1-6; 10 bases are a match to TRBD1. Material: peripheral blood, obtained in a trial of Ad26.COV2.S vaccine versus placebo. CDR3 sequence: CASSQEGDRGNSPLHF. Written as DNA, the CDR3 is TGTGCCAGCAGCCAGGAAGGGGACAGGGGTAATTCACCCCTCCACTTT.